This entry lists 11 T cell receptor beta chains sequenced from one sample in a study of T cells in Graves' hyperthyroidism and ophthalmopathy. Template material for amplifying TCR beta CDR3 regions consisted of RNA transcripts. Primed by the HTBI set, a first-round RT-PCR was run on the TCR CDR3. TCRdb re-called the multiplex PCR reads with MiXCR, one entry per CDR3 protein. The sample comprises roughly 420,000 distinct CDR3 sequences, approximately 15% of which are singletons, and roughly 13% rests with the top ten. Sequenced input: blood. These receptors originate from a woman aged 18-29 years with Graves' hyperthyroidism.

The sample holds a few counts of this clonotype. The CDR3 bases are TGTGCCAGCCACCACAGGGGAGACTACGAGCAGTACTTC. Protein: CASHHRGDYEQYF. This chain connects TRBV28 to TRBJ2-7, with TRBD1 identical over 7 bases. Trimming removed 8 bases from V and 3 bases from J; junction bases left unmatched: 7. Germline values: CDR1 MDHEN, CDR2 SYDVKM. The CDR3 has 13 amino acids. Full variable domain (remainder filled in from reference TRBV28 and TRBJ2-7): DVKVTQSSRYLVKRTGEKVFLECVQDMDHENMFWYRQDPGLGLRLIYFSYDVKMKEKGDIPEGYSVSREKKERFSLILESASTNQTSMYLCASHHRGDYEQYFGPGTRLTVT.

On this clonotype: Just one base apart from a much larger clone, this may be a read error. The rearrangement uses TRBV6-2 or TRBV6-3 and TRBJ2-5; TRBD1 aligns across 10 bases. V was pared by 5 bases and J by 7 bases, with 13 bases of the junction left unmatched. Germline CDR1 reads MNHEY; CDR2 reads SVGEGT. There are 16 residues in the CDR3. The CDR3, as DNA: TGTGCCAGCAGTGACCGGGACAGGGGTTTACGGGGGACCCAGTACTTC. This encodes CASSDRDRGLRGTQYF.

The CDR3: CASSETAGLAGNEQFF. The CDR3 DNA sequence: TGCGCCAGCAGTGAGACTGCGGGACTAGCGGGCAATGAGCAGTTCTTC. V is TRBV10-1 and J is TRBJ2-1; 12 nucleotides match TRBD2. The CDR3 is made up of 16 amino acids. V shed 2 bases, J shed 6 bases, and the junction held 5 bases outside the gene matches. In germline, CDR1 is WNHNN, CDR2 SYGVQD (reference sequence).

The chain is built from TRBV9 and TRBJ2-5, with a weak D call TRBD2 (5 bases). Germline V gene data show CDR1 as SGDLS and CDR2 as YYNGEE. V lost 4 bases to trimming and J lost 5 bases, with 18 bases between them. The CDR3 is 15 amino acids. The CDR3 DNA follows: TGTGCCAGCAGCAGGAGGAGTCCCCAGATGGAGACCCAGTACTTC. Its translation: CASSRRSPQMETQYF.

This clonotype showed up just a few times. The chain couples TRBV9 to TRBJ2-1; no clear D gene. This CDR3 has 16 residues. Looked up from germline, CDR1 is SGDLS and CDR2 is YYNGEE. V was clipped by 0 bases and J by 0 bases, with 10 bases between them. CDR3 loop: CASSVGAHRSYNEQFF. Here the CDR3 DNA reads TGTGCCAGCAGCGTAGGTGCCCACCGCTCCTACAATGAGCAGTTCTTC.

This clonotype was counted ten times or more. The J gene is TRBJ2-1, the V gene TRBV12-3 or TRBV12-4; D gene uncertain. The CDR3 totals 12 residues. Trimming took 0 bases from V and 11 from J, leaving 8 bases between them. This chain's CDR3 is CASSLAPVQQFF. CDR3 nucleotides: TGTGCCAGCAGTTTAGCCCCGGTACAGCAGTTCTTC.

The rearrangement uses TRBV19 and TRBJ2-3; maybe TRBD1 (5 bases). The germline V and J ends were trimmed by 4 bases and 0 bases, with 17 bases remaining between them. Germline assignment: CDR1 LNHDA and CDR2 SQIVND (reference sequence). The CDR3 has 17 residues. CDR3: CASSTDREITSTDTQYF. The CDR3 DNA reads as TGTGCCAGTAGTACCGACAGAGAGATTACTAGCACAGATACGCAGTATTTT.

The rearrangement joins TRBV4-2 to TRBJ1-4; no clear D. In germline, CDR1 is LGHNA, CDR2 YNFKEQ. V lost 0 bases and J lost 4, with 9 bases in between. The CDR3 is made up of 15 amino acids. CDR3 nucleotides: TGTGCCAGCAGCCAAGATCTAGTCAGTAATGAAAAACTGTTTTTT. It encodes CASSQDLVSNEKLFF.

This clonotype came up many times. This CDR3 is CASSWTASGGYNEQFF. The CDR3 DNA follows: TGCGCCAGCAGCTGGACGGCTAGCGGGGGCTACAATGAGCAGTTCTTC. The chain has TRBV5-1 and TRBJ2-1; TRBD2 matches 10 bases. The CDR3 loop spans 16 amino acids. The junction had 6 bases not matched to a gene; V was cut back by 3 bases and J by 3 bases. Germline CDR1 reads SGHRS; CDR2 reads YFSETQ.

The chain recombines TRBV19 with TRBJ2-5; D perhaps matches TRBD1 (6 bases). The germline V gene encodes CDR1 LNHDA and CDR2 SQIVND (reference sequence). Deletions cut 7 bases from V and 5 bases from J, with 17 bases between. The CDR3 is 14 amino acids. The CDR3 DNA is TGTGCCAGTATGGGGGCTGGAGAGCGGGAGACCCAGTACTTC. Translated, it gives CASMGAGERETQYF.

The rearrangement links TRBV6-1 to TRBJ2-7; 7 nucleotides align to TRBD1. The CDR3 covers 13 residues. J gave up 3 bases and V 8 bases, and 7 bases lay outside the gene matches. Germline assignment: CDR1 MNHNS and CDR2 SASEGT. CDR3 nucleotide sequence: TGTGCCAGCTTGGGACAGCTGTACTACGAGCAGTACTTC. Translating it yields CASLGQLYYEQYF.